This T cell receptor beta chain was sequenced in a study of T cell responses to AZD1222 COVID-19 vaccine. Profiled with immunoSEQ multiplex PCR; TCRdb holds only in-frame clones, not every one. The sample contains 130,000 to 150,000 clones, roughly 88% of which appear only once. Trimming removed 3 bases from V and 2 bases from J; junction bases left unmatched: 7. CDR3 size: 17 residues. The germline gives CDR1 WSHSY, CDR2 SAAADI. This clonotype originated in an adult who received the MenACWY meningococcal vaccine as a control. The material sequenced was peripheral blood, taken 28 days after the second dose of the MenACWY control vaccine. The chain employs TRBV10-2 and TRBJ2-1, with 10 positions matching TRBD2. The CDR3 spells CASSDYRTSGAYNEQFF. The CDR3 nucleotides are TGCGCCAGCAGTGACTATAGGACTAGCGGAGCCTACAATGAGCAGTTCTTC.